This TCR beta chain was sequenced during a study of T cell repertoires in cytomegalovirus infection. TCRdb re-called the reads through MiXCR, storing one row per CDR3 protein. The repertoire holds approximately 310,000 distinct CDR3 sequences, with roughly 25% as singletons. There are 13 residues in the CDR3. The germline gives CDR1 SGHVS, CDR2 FNYEAQ. V was cut by 3 bases and J by 2 bases, with 7 bases left in between. This clonotype came up many times. Its antigen is not known. This receptor was obtained from a human donor in good health (CMV status not recorded). Some clones in this sample may be carry-over from other donors' samples. The sequences come from cultured PBMCs, collected from culture after CMV antigen stimulation. The gene calls are TRBV7-6 and TRBJ2-5; D is unresolved. The chain's CDR3 is CASSLAHQETQYF. The CDR3 DNA reads as TGTGCCAGCAGCTTGGCCCATCAAGAGACCCAGTACTTC.